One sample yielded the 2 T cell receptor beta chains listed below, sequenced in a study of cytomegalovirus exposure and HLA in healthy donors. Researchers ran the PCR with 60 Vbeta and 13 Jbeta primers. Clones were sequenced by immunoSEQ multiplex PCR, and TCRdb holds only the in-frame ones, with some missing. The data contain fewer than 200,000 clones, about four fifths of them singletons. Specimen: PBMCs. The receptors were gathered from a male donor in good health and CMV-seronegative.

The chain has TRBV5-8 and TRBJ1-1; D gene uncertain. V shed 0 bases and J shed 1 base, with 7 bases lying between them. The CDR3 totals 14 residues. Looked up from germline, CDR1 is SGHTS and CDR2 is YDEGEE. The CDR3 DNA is TGTGCCAGCAGCTTGGGAGGAGGGAACACTGAAGCTTTCTTT. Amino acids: CASSLGGGNTEAFF.

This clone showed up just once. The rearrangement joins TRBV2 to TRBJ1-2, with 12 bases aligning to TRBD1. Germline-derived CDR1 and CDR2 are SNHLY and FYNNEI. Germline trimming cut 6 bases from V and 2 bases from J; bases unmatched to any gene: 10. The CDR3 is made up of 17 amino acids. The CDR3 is CASSKGTGGATNYGYTF. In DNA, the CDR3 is TGTGCCAGCAGCAAAGGGACAGGGGGCGCGACGAACTATGGCTACACCTTC.